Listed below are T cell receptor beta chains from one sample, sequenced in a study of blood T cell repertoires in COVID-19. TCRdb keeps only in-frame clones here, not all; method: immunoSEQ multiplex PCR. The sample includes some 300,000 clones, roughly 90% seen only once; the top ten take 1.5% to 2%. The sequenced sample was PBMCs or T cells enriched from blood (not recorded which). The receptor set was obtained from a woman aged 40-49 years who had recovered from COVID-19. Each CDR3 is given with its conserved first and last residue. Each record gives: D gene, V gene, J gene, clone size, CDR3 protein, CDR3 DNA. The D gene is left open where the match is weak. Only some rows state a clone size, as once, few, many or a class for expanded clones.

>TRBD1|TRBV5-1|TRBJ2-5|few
CASSRDSQETQYF
TGCGCCAGCAGCCGGGACAGCCAAGAGACCCAGTACTTC
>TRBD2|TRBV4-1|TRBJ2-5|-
CASSQVLAGGQETQYF
TGCGCCAGCAGCCAAGTACTAGCGGGGGGCCAAGAGACCCAGTACTTC
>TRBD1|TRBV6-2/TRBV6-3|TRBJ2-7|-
CASSLYGTGSGYEQYF
TGTGCCAGCAGTCTATATGGGACAGGGTCCGGCTACGAGCAGTACTTC
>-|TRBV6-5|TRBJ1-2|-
CASSKLTFGYGYTF
TGTGCCAGCAGTAAACTAACTTTTGGATATGGCTACACCTTC
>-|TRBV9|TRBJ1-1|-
CASSARTGTSEAFF
TGTGCCAGCAGCGCTCGAACAGGGACCTCTGAAGCTTTCTTT
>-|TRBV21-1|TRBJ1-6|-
CASSRDRGASYNSPLHF
TGTGCCAGCAGCAGAGATCGGGGGGCTTCCTATAATTCACCCCTCCACTTT
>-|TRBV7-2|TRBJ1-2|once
CASSSQGRYGYTF
TGTGCCAGCAGCTCTCAGGGTCGGTATGGCTACACCTTC
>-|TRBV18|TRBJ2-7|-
CASSPSDEWSGKQYF
TGTGCCAGCTCACCATCGGACGAGTGGAGCGGTAAGCAGTACTTC
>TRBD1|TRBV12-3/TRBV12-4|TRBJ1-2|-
CASSPTGFFGYTF
TGTGCCAGCAGCCCGACAGGGTTCTTTGGCTACACCTTC
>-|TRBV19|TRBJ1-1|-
CASSIREVVNTEAFF
TGTGCCAGTAGTATTAGGGAGGTTGTGAACACTGAAGCTTTCTTT
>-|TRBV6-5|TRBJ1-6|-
CASQWRNSPLHF
TGTGCCAGCCAATGGCGGAATTCACCCCTCCACTTT
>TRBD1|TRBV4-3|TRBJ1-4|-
CASSQARGTGKSTNEKLFF
TGCGCCAGCAGCCAAGCCCGGGGGACAGGGAAGTCAACTAATGAAAAACTGTTTTTT
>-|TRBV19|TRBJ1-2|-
CASSLGQNYGYTF
TGTGCCAGTAGTCTCGGACAGAACTATGGCTACACCTTC
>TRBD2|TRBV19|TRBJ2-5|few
CASSISGTSGGAATQYF
TGTGCCAGTAGTATTTCAGGGACTAGCGGGGGGGCCGCAACCCAGTACTTC
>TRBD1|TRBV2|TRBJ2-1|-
CASSPGQGPNEQFF
TGTGCCAGCAGTCCGGGACAGGGCCCTAATGAGCAGTTCTTC
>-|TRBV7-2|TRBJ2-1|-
CASSAVRAGDEQFF
TGTGCCAGCAGCGCGGTTCGCGCGGGCGATGAGCAGTTCTTC
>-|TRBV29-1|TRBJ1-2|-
CSVYVANYGYTF
TGCAGCGTATACGTAGCTAACTATGGCTACACCTTC
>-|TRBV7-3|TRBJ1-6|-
CASSLGLKTPLHF
TGTGCCAGCAGCTTAGGGCTGAAGACACCCCTCCACTTT
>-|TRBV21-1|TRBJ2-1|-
CASRKMKSHNEQFF
TGTGCCAGCAGGAAAATGAAAAGCCACAATGAGCAGTTCTTC
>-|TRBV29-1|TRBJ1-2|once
CSVEDPRGNRDGYTF
TGCAGCGTTGAAGACCCCCGGGGGAACCGGGACGGCTACACCTTC
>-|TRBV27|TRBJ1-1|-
CASSPLSLGVGTEAFF
TGTGCCAGCAGTCCCCTTTCTTTAGGGGTCGGCACTGAAGCTTTCTTT
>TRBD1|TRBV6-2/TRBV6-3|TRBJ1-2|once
CASSRDRGHGGYTF
TGTGCCAGCAGCAGAGACAGGGGGCATGGTGGCTACACCTTC
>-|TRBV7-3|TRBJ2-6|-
CASSLGAASGANVLTF
TGTGCCAGCAGCTTAGGGGCAGCCTCTGGGGCCAACGTCCTGACTTTC